This T cell receptor (beta chain) was retrieved from a study of cytomegalovirus exposure and HLA in healthy donors. Study details: Within the Caucasian-associated ancestry cluster were around 81% of the roughly 360 genotyped donors. The study's findings and limits: Several V segments, TRBV6-2 and TRBV6-3 among them, could not be told apart and were dropped.

Turning to this clone: Its cognate antigen is unknown.

In the PCR, 60 Vbeta and 13 Jbeta primers were used. Authors' data handling: As a later analysis found, there were 70 million to 80 million unique TCR beta chains, of which roughly 11 million were shared. The data were produced by immunoSEQ multiplex PCR, yet TCRdb's version contains in-frame clones alone and is incomplete. V and J calls and clone size come straight from that table; D and trimming were deduced from the DNA. The sample records around 130,000 clones, approximately 83% being singletons. The germline V gene encodes CDR1 SGHTA and CDR2 FQGTGA. The CDR3 is made up of 15 amino acids. Trimming pared 4 bases from V and 8 bases from J, leaving 18 bases between.

The material sequenced was PBMCs. The rearrangement links TRBV7-3 to TRBJ2-1, with D possibly TRBD1 on 5 matching bases. The TCR comes from a girl aged 2 to 9 in good health and CMV-seronegative. The CDR3, as DNA: TGTGCCAGCAGCTGGGGCACCTTGTACCATGATGAGCAGTTCTTC. This translates into CASSWGTLYHDEQFF.